The clone carrying this T cell receptor beta chain showed up just once. Its antigen is unknown. The primer mix had 60 Vbeta and 13 Jbeta primers. The data were produced by immunoSEQ multiplex PCR, yet TCRdb's version contains in-frame clones alone and is incomplete. Among 190,000 or so clones listed, around 86% were seen once. These data belong to a study of cytomegalovirus exposure and HLA in healthy donors. The study, taken as a whole, reports: Specificity for CMV antigens was confirmed in vitro for a few of the CMV-associated chains. Later work found most CMV-associated TCR beta chains apparently HLA-restricted. Later genetic work tied a missense DCLRE1C variant to beta-chain V and J trimming.

The sequencing input was PBMCs. The sequence was collected from a woman between 45 and 65 years old in good health and CMV-seropositive.

The CDR3 bases are TGTGCCAGCAGCGTAGAGGGGTTCGACACTGAAGCTTTCTTT. Its translation: CASSVEGFDTEAFF. The V gene is TRBV9, the J gene TRBJ1-1, with D perhaps TRBD1 (5 bases). Trimming stripped 0 bases from V and 3 bases from J, with 9 bases between. This CDR3 has 14 amino acids. Germline values: CDR1 SGDLS, CDR2 YYNGEE.